This T cell receptor (beta chain) was captured in a study of T cell responses to AZD1222 COVID-19 vaccine. Study results and caveats: Unmutated variant regions are reportedly targeted by nearly half of spike-specific TCRs. Repertoires were sampled only after the peak T cell response.

Only in-frame clones appear in the TCRdb table, and some are missing; sequencing was by immunoSEQ multiplex PCR. The data contain over 140,000 clones, roughly 92% of them singletons. As to this clone: No antigen is known for it. An end of the junction does not agree with germline; a read error may underlie this.

Germline V gene data show CDR1 as SGHTA and CDR2 as FQGNSA. This CDR3 has 14 amino acids. The J gene is TRBJ2-4, the V gene TRBV7-2, with D maybe TRBD2 (5 bases). The TCR originated in an adult who received the AZD1222 COVID-19 vaccine. The specimen comprised peripheral blood, sampled 28 days after the second AZD1222 dose. DNA for the CDR3: TGTGCCAGCAGGGTAGACATCCGGTCCTTCCCGAGGGACTTC. It translates to CASRVDIRSFPRDF.